The entry below describes one T cell receptor beta chain. Its antigen is as yet unknown. TCRdb itself ran the RT-PCR reads through MiXCR, one entry per CDR3 protein. The sample carries about 500,000 distinct CDR3 sequences, approximately 7.2% recorded once. The data stem from a study of response to subunit inactivated influenza vaccine. The V gene's germline CDR1 is MGHDK and CDR2 SYGVNS. V lost 1 base and J lost 5; bases outside the gene matches: 15. The CDR3 runs to 18 residues. General study findings and limits: The authors proposed limited new T cell recruitment per seasonal influenza vaccination.

This sequence joins TRBV25-1 and TRBJ2-5; TRBD2 aligns across 8 bases. The source was PBMCs from blood, collected less than 25 months after vaccination. This receptor was obtained from a man aged 45 to 75 who received an inactivated influenza vaccine. The CDR3 coding sequence is TGTGCCAGCAGTGAATGGAACTCGGGAGCGGGAGTGCGGGAGACCCAGTACTTC. The encoded protein is CASSEWNSGAGVRETQYF.